The text below deals with one T cell receptor (beta chain). Germline assignment: CDR1 MNHEY and CDR2 SMNVEV (reference sequence). The ends lost 4 bases at V and 1 base at J; junction bases unmatched: 10. The CDR3 has 18 residues. This sample is part of a study of blood T cell repertoires in COVID-19. In the study overall: The samples span acute and convalescent COVID-19 from the United States, Italy and Spain.

As originally analysed: Estimated nucleated cell counts came from reference gene primer amplification. Some clones are missing from TCRdb's copy, which holds only in-frame ones; the method was immunoSEQ multiplex PCR. That table is the source of V, J and clone size, and D and trimming were worked out from the DNA. This sample has around 250,000 clones; about 80% occur once, and the top ten carry 1.9%. The receptor was isolated from a woman over 75 with acute or convalescent COVID-19. V gene TRBV27 combines with J gene TRBJ2-3; 11 bases agree with TRBD2. Sequencing was done on a sample of peripheral blood. The CDR3 DNA follows: TGTGCCAGCAGTTCCTTTAGCGGGAGGGCCGGGGGCACAGATACGCAGTATTTT. Protein sequence: CASSSFSGRAGGTDTQYF.